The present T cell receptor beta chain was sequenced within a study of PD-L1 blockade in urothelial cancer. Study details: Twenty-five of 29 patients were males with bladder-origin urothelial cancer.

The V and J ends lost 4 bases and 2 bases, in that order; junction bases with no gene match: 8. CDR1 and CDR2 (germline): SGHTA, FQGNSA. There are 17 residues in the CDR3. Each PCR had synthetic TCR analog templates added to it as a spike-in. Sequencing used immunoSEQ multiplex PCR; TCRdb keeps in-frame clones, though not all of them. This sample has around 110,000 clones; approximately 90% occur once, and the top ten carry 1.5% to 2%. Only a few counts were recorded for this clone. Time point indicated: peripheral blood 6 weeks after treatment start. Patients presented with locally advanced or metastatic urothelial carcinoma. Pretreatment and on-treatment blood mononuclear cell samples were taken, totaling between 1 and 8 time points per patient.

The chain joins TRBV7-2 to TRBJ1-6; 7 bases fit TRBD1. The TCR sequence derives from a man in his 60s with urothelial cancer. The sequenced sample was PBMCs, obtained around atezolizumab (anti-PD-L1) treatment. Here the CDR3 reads CASSYGTDRPYNSPLHF. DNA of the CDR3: TGTGCCAGCAGCTACGGGACAGATAGACCCTATAATTCACCCCTCCACTTT.